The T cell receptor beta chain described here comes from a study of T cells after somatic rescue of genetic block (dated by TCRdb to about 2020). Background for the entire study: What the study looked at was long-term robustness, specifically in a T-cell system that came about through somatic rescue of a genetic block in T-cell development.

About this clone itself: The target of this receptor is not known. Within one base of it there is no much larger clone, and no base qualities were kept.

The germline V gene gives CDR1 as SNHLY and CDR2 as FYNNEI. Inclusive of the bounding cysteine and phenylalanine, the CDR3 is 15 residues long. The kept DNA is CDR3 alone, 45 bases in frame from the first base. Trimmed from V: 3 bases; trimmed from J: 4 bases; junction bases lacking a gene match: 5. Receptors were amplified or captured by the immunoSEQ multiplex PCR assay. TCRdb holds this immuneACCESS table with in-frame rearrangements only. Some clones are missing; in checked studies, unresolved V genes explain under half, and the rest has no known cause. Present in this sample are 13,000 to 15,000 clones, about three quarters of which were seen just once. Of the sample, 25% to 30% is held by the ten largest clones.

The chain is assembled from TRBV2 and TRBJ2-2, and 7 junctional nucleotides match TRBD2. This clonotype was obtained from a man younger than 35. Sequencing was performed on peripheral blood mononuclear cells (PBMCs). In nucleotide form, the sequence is TGTGCCAGCAGTGAGGGCGGGAGCGGCACCGGGGAGCTGTTTTTT. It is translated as CASSEGGSGTGELFF.